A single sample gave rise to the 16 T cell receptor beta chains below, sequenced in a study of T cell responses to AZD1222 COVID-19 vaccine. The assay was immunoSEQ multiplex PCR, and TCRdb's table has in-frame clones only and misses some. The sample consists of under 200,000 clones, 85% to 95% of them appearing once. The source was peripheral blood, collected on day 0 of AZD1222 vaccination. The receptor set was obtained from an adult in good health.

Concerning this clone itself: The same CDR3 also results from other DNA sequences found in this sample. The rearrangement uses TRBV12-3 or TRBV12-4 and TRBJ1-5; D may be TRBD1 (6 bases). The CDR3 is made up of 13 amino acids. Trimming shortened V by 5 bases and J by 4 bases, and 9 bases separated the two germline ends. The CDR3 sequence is CASSPDRNQPQHF. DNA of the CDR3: TGTGCCAGCAGTCCCGACAGGAATCAGCCCCAGCATTTT.

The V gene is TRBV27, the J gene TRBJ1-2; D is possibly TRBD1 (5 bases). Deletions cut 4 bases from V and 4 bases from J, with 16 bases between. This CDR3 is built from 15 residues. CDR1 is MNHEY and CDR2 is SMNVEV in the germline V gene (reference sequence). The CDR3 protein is CASSWGPGRTYGYTF. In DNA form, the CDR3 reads TGTGCCAGCAGTTGGGGTCCAGGGAGGACCTATGGCTACACCTTC.

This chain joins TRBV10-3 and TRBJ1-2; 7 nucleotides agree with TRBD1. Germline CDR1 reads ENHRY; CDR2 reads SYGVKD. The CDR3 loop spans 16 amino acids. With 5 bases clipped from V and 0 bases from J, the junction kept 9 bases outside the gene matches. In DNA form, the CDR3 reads TGTGCCATCAGTATCGCGGGGGACAGAGCTAACTATGGCTACACCTTC. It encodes CAISIAGDRANYGYTF.

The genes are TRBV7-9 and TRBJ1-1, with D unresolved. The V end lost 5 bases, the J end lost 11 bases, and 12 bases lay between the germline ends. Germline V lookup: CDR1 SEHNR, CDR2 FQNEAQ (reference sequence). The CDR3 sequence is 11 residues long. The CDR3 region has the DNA TGTGCCAGCAGCCGAATTGATGGGGCTTTCTTT. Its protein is CASSRIDGAFF.

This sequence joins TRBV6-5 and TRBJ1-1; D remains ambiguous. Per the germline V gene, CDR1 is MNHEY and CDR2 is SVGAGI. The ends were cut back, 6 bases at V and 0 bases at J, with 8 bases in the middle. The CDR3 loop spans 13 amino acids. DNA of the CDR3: TGTGCCAGCAGGCCCCTCATGAACACTGAAGCTTTCTTT. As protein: CASRPLMNTEAFF.

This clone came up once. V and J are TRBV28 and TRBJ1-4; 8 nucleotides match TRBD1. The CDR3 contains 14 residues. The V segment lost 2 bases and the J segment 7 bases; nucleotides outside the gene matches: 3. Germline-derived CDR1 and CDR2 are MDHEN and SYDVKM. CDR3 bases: TGTGCCAGCAGTTTACCCGGACAGGGTGAAAAACTGTTTTTT. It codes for CASSLPGQGEKLFF.

CDR3: CASSLRRNTDTQYF. The CDR3 DNA follows: TGTGCCAGCAGTTTACGGCGGAACACAGATACGCAGTATTTT. The V and J genes are TRBV6-5 and TRBJ2-3, with D uncertain. Per germline, CDR1 MNHEY and CDR2 SVGAGI. V lost 4 bases to trimming and J lost 2 bases, with 10 bases between them. The CDR3 is made up of 14 amino acids.

Here the CDR3 reads CASRSTGNHEQYF. The CDR3 DNA reads as TGTGCCAGCAGGTCGACAGGGAACCACGAGCAGTACTTC. The chain uses TRBV12-3 or TRBV12-4 and TRBJ2-7; TRBD1 aligns across 7 bases. The V segment lost 6 bases and the J segment 5 bases; nucleotides outside the gene matches: 7. The CDR3 loop spans 13 amino acids.

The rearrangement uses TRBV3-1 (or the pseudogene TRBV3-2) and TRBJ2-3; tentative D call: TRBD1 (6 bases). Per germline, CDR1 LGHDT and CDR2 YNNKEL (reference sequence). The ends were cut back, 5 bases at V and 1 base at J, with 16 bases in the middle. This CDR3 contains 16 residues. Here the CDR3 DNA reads TGTGCCAGCAGCTTTAAGGGGGTTGGCGGCACAGATACGCAGTATTTT. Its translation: CASSFKGVGGTDTQYF.

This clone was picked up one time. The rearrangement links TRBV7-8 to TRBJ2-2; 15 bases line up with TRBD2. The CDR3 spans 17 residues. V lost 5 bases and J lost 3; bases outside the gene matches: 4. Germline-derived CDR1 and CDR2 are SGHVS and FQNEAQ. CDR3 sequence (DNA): TGTGCCAGCAGCGGAGGGACTAGCGGGAGGTACACCGGGGAGCTGTTTTTT. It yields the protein CASSGGTSGRYTGELFF.

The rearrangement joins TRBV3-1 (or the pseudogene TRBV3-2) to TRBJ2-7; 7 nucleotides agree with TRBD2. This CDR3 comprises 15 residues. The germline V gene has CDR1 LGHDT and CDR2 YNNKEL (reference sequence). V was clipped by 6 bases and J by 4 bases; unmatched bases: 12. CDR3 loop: CASSPRGGSRYEQYF. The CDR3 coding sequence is TGTGCCAGCAGTCCCCGGGGCGGGAGTAGGTACGAGCAGTACTTC.

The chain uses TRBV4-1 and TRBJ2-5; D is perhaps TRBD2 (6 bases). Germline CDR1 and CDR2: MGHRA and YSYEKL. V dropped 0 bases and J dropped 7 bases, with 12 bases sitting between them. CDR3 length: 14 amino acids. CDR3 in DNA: TGCGCCAGCAGCCAAGACTGGGGGGTGGGGACCCAGTACTTC. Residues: CASSQDWGVGTQYF.

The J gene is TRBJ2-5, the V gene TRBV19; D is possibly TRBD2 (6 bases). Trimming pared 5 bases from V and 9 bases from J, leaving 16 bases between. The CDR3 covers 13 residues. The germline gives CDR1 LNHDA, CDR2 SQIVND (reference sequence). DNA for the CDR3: TGTGCCAGTAGTGCCCGGAGGGGCCAGGCCCAGTACTTC. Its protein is CASSARRGQAQYF. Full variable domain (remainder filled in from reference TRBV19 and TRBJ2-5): DGGITQSPKYLFRKEGQNVTLSCEQNLNHDAMYWYRQDPGQGLRLIYYSQIVNDFQKGDIAEGYSVSREKKESFPLTVTSAQKNPTAFYLCASSARRGQAQYFGPGTRLLVL.

In DNA form, the CDR3 reads TGTGCCAGCAGCTCGGCGGGACTAGCGGGAGAGACCCAGTACTTC. Translation: CASSSAGLAGETQYF. This chain links TRBV7-7 with TRBJ2-5, with TRBD2 matching 12 bases. From germline, CDR1 is SSHAT and CDR2 FNYEAQ (reference sequence). V lost 4 bases, J lost 4 bases, and 4 bases stayed unmatched. The CDR3 extends over 15 amino acids.

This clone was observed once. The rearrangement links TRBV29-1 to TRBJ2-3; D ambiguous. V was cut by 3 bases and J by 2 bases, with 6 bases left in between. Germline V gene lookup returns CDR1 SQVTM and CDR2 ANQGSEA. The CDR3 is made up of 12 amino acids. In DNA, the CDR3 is TGCAGCGTTGATAAGTACACAGATACGCAGTATTTT. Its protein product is CSVDKYTDTQYF.

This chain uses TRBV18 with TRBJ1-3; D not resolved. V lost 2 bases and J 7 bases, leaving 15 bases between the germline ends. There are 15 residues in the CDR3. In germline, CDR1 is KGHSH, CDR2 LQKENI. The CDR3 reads CASSPYEDGFNTIYF. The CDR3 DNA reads TGTGCCAGCTCACCATATGAAGACGGCTTTAACACCATATATTTT.